This record covers a single T cell receptor beta chain. In the study's own analysis: Estimation of nucleated cell counts was performed using reference gene primer amplification. The assay was immunoSEQ multiplex PCR, and TCRdb's table has in-frame clones only and misses some. The D gene and trimming were derived from the DNA, and the V and J assignments and clone size from that table. This table has tens of thousands of clones, approximately 87% appearing once. The sample belongs to a study of blood T cell repertoires in COVID-19. Study-level information: In each case, the material was cDNA or gDNA derived from T cells, B-cell-depleted T cells, or PBMCs.

The CDR3 runs 14 residues. Germline-derived CDR1 and CDR2 are KGHSH and LQKENI. V shed 3 bases and J shed 2 bases, with 10 bases lying between them. V usage is TRBV18 and J usage is TRBJ1-1; possible D gene TRBD1, 5 bases. The TCR was taken from a man in his sixties with acute or convalescent COVID-19. The source material was peripheral blood. CDR3 region: CASSPARVNTEAFF. The CDR3 coding sequence is TGTGCCAGCTCACCGGCCAGGGTAAACACTGAAGCTTTCTTT.